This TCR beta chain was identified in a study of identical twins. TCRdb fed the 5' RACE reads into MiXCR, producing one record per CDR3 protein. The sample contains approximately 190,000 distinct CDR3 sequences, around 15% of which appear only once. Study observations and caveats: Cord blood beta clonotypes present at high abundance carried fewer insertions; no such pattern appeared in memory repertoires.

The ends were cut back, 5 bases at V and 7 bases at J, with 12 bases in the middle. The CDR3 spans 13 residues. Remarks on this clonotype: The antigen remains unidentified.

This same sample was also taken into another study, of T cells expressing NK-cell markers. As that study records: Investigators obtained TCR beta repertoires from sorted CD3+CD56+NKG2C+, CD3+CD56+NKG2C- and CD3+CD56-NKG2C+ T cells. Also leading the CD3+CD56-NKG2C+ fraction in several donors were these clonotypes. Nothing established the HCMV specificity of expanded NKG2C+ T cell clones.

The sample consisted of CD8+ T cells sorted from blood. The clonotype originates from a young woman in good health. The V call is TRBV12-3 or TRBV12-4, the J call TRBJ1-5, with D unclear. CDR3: CASSHGSQQPQHF. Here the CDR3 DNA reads TGTGCCAGCAGTCACGGCTCACAGCAGCCCCAGCATTTT.